These 2 T cell receptor beta chains share one sample of origin, sequenced in a study of PD-L1 blockade in urothelial cancer. Data came from immunoSEQ multiplex PCR; TCRdb stores just in-frame clones and leaves some out. The sample shows 70,000 or so clones, about 85% of them seen only once. This specimen was PBMCs, taken around atezolizumab (anti-PD-L1) treatment. The receptor source for this set is a man aged 70 or older with urothelial cancer.

The rearrangement links TRBV6-1 to TRBJ2-7; no firm D call. The germline V gene has CDR1 MNHNS and CDR2 SASEGT. CDR3 length equals 14 residues. V shed 4 bases and J shed 9 bases, with 19 bases lying between them. Here the CDR3 reads CASSAGTPLRVQYF. The CDR3 DNA reads as TGTGCCAGCAGTGCCGGTACTCCCCTACGAGTGCAGTACTTC.

CDR3 sequence: CASSLRGRANTGELFF. In DNA, the CDR3 is TGTGCCAGCAGCTTACGCGGGAGGGCGAACACCGGGGAGCTGTTTTTT. The V and J genes are TRBV13 and TRBJ2-2; 9 nucleotides align to TRBD2. J gave up 0 bases and V 2 bases, and 1 base lay outside the gene matches. There are 16 residues in the CDR3. Germline-derived CDR1 and CDR2 are PRHDT and FYEKMQ (reference sequence).